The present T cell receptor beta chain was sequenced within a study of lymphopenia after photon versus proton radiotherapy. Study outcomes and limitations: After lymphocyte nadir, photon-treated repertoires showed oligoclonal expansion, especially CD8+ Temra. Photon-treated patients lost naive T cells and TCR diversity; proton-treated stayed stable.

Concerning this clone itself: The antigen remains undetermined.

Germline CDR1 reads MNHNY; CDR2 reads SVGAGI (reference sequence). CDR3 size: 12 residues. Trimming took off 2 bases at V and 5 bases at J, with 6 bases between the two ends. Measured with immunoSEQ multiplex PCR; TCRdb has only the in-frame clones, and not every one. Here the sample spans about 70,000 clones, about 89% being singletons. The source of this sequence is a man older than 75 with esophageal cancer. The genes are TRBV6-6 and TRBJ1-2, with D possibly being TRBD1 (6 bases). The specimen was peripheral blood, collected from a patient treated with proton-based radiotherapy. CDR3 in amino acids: CASSYGTYGYTF. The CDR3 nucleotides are TGTGCCAGCAGTTACGGGACATATGGCTACACCTTC.